This T cell receptor (beta chain) is from a study of a mutant IDH1 vaccine in newly diagnosed glioma. Study at large: Vaccine administration was initiated 4-6 weeks following radiotherapy alone, or with temozolomide cycles. Treated patients comprised around 60% males and approximately 38% females, mean age approximately 38 years.

Only one count was recorded for this clone. Its antigen is not known. Study outcomes and limitations: The vaccine induced immune responses, and these occurred in about 95% of patients.

Sequenced by immunoSEQ multiplex PCR; TCRdb stores in-frame clones only, minus some. Among some 10,000 clones listed, around 80% were seen once. This CDR3 is built from 14 residues. CDR1 and CDR2 (germline): GTSNPN, SVGIG (reference sequence). V gave up 2 bases and J gave up 3 bases; unmatched junction bases: 2. Noted time point: week 47, end of study. A 20-mer mutant IDH1 peptide at 300 ug was injected subcutaneously with topical imiquimod. Sequencing was performed on PBMCs, taken from a glioma patient whose treatment included an IDH1 peptide vaccine. The chain combines TRBV30 with TRBJ1-4, with TRBD1 identical over 8 bases. This receptor was identified in a man younger than 45 with glioma. DNA for the CDR3: TGTGCCTGGAGTAAACAGGGGGCTAATGAAAAACTGTTTTTT. Its translation is CAWSKQGANEKLFF.